This TCR beta chain was obtained from a study of OX40 agonist ivuxolimab in advanced cancers. On the study more broadly: Patients treated during dose escalation were battling hepatocellular carcinoma, melanoma, renal cell or head and neck cancer. General observations from the study: On average, CD8+ T cells showed a greater number of expanded clones than CD4+. Clonal expansion from baseline to week 6 occurred in both CD4+ and CD8+ T cells.

Germline assignment: CDR1 SEHNR and CDR2 FQNEAQ (reference sequence). The CDR3 spans 14 residues. V trimming: 5 bases; J trimming: 8 bases; junction bases outside the gene matches: 5. Only in-frame clones appear in the TCRdb table, and some are missing; sequencing was by immunoSEQ multiplex PCR. Seen here are fewer than 35,000 clones, around nine tenths observed once, and the top ten hold approximately 31%. In the case of this clone: Its antigen is unidentified.

The source of this sequence is an adult with an advanced solid tumor such as melanoma, head and neck, liver or kidney cancer. Sequences were derived from CD4+ or CD8+ T cells sorted from blood, sampled in a trial of the OX40 agonist ivuxolimab. This chain connects TRBV7-9 to TRBJ2-1; 11 nucleotides line up with TRBD1. The DNA of the CDR3 is TGTGCCAGCAGCACCTGGACAGGGGGCCATGAGCAGTTCTTC. The encoded protein is CASSTWTGGHEQFF.